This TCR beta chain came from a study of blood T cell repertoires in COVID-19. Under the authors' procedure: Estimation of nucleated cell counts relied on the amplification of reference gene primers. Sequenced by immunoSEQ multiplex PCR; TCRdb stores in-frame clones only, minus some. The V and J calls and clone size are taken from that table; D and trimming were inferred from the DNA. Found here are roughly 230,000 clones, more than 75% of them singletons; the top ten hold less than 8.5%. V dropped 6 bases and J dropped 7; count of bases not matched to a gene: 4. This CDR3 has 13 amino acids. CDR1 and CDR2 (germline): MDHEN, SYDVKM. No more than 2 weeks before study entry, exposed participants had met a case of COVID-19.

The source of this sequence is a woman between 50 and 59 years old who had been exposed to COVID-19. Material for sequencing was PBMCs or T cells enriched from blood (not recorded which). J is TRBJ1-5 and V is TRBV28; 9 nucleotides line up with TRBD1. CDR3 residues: CASSNRGQQPQHF. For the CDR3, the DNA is TGTGCCAGCAGCAACAGGGGGCAACAGCCCCAGCATTTT.